This T cell receptor (beta chain) derives from a study of post-analysis software for immune sequencing data (dated by TCRdb to 2015 to 2017). Regarding the study in general: Relapsing-remitting, secondary progressive and progressive-relapsing multiple sclerosis were recorded as disease courses, and subtype annotation was lacking for some patients. Patient repertoires were compared against around twelve previously published healthy control repertoires from donors aged 6 to 25 years. A subset of samples was prepared in parallel using single-end sample barcoding, then pooled and co-amplified after Illumina adapter ligation.

The full study reports these points: Patients showed significantly higher frequencies than controls for roughly five TRBV segments, among them TRBV5-6, TRBV5-1 and TRBV20-1. Direct clustering with F measure showed strong co-clustering of samples prepared in the same batch, prompting a batch-effect correction. Compared with controls, multiple sclerosis patients had significantly lower normalized Chao1 diversity, a finding suggesting substantial peripheral T-cell clonal expansion. The multiple sclerosis patient group was slightly younger than the control group.

The junction shows trimming of 6 bases on V and 10 bases on J, and the gene matches do not reach 7 bases of it. Including the terminal cysteine and phenylalanine, the CDR3 comprises 14 residues. Just the 42-base CDR3 DNA is kept, in frame starting at base 1. The method behind the library was PCR. The sequencer was an Illumina HiSeq 2500. To reduce PCR and sequencing biases, unique molecular identifiers were built into the TCR beta cDNA libraries. Approximately 500,000 cDNA molecules were obtained per 1 to 10 million input T cells, so each molecule approximated one T cell. The same protocol used for the earlier healthy control dataset was applied to prepare and sequence the patient libraries. Within a given batch, samples were prepared together, multiplexed and sequenced on the same HiSeq lane. The authors' analysis ran thus. MIGEC handled the raw barcoded reads, throwing out single-read molecular identifier groups before consensus assembly and CDR3 extraction. VDJtools was used for post-analysis of the clonotype tables, with diversity normalized by down-sampling every dataset to the smallest sample size. To correct batch-related cross-sample contamination, repertoire overlap clustering matched CDR3 amino acid sequences but not nucleotide sequences. TCRdb reprocessing: public reads trimmed at Q25 with fastp, clones called with MiXCR, in-frame beta chains kept. Rows with a matching CDR3 protein are joined into one entry that keeps the most common DNA and genes. These V and J calls derive from TCRdb rather than the authors' analysis. Within this sample are 400,000 to 500,000 distinct CDR3 sequences, with roughly 40% of them counted one time only. Jointly, the top ten make up about 8% of the sample.

This clonotype was seen only once. This receptor's antigen is unknown. No much larger clone exists at a distance of one base, and base qualities are not known. To demonstrate the VDJtools post-analysis software, TCR beta repertoires were profiled from the peripheral blood of more than ten young patients with multiple sclerosis. The multiple sclerosis patients were children and adolescents ranging in age from roughly 6 to 15 years. The chain uses TRBV12-3 or TRBV12-4 and TRBJ2-2; a stretch of 11 junction bases matches TRBD2. The source material was blood. This sequence was found in a girl aged 2 to 9 with multiple sclerosis. The CDR3 reads CASSLGLAAVELFF. The nucleotides read TGTGCCAGCAGCCTGGGACTAGCGGCGGTGGAGCTGTTTTTT.